Presented here are 16 T cell receptor beta chains from one specimen sequenced in a study of neoadjuvant anti-PD-1 for oral cavity cancer. Profiling relied on immunoSEQ multiplex PCR, and the TCRdb table lists in-frame clones only, not all of them. The sample carries more than 6,500 clones, approximately 46% recorded once. The material sequenced was tumor tissue, taken before nivolumab (anti-PD-1) treatment. The receptor source for this set is a person between 40 and 85 years old with oral cavity squamous cell carcinoma.

This clone is medium-sized within its sample. The gene calls are TRBV9 and TRBJ2-1; unclear D gene. This CDR3 contains 14 residues. CDR1 is SGDLS, CDR2 YYNGEE, per germline. Deletions cut 1 base from V and 9 bases from J, with 14 bases between. Here the CDR3 reads CASSVSVAISEQFF. DNA of the CDR3: TGTGCCAGCAGCGTATCTGTTGCTATCAGTGAGCAGTTCTTC.

The chain links TRBV6-5 to TRBJ1-4, with 8 nucleotides matching TRBD1. CDR3 length equals 14 residues. Germline V gives CDR1 MNHEY, CDR2 SVGAGI. V lost 5 bases, J lost 4 bases, and 3 bases stayed unmatched. CDR3 sequence reads: CASSGGQVNEKLFF. The CDR3, as DNA: TGTGCCAGCAGTGGGGGACAGGTTAATGAAAAACTGTTTTTT.

This clone was recorded a few times. The V gene is TRBV15, the J gene TRBJ1-5; maybe TRBD1 (6 bases). Trimming removed 4 bases from V and 0 bases from J, with 10 bases in between. Germline CDR1 reads LNHNV; CDR2 reads YYDKDF (reference sequence). CDR3 length equals 15 residues. Written as DNA, the CDR3 is TGTGCCACCAGCATGGGGGGCATTAGCAATCAGCCCCAGCATTTT. This gives the protein CATSMGGISNQPQHF.

The V gene is TRBV2, the J gene TRBJ1-1; no clear D. CDR3 length: 13 residues. V dropped 5 bases and J dropped 2 bases, with 9 bases sitting between them. Germline V gene lookup returns CDR1 SNHLY and CDR2 FYNNEI. The CDR3 sequence: CASSSDLNTEAFF. In DNA form, the CDR3 reads TGTGCCAGCAGTTCGGACCTAAACACTGAAGCTTTCTTT. Based on the CDR3 plus reference TRBV2 and TRBJ1-1, the full variable domain is EPEVTQTPSHQVTQMGQEVILRCVPISNHLYFYWYRQILGQKVEFLVSFYNNEISEKSEIFDDQFSVERPDGSNFTLKIRSTKLEDSAMYFCASSSDLNTEAFFGQGTRLTVV.

This clone was observed a handful of times. The chain has TRBV5-5 and TRBJ1-2, with unresolved D. V was shortened by 1 base and J by 2 bases, with 15 bases between the two germline ends. CDR1 and CDR2 (germline): SGHKS, YYEKEE (reference sequence). This CDR3 has 16 residues. Here the CDR3 reads CASSLRARPKNYGYTF. The CDR3 nucleotides read TGTGCCAGCAGCTTGAGGGCAAGGCCCAAAAACTATGGCTACACCTTC.

This clone was recorded a few times. V is TRBV6-6 and J is TRBJ2-7; possibly TRBD1 for D (5 bases). The germline V gene has CDR1 MNHNY and CDR2 SVGAGI (reference sequence). V was trimmed by 6 bases and J by 1 base, leaving 16 bases between them. This CDR3 has 15 amino acids. Here the CDR3 DNA reads TGTGCCAGCAGATCCCGACAGTTAGTATCCTACGAGCAGTACTTC. This gives the protein CASRSRQLVSYEQYF.

V usage is TRBV6-1 and J usage is TRBJ1-2, with a weak D call TRBD1 (5 bases). The CDR3 loop spans 13 amino acids. Germline loops: CDR1 MNHNS, CDR2 SASEGT. V was shortened by 1 base and J by 8 bases, with 11 bases between the two germline ends. CDR3 coding DNA: TGTGCCAGCAGTGAAGAGGGGCTGTGGGGCTACACCTTC. It encodes CASSEEGLWGYTF.

The chain uses TRBV19 and TRBJ1-1, with D possibly being TRBD1 (6 bases). The CDR3 covers 16 residues. The V end lost 5 bases, the J end lost 6 bases, and 22 bases lay between the germline ends. Germline values: CDR1 LNHDA, CDR2 SQIVND (reference sequence). The chain's CDR3 is CASSRRMDTGLAEAFF. The CDR3, as DNA: TGTGCCAGTAGTCGAAGGATGGATACAGGGCTAGCTGAAGCTTTCTTT.

For the CDR3, the DNA is TGTGCCAGCAGCTCAACCTACACCAATGAGCAGTTCTTC. Its protein is CASSSTYTNEQFF. This chain links TRBV7-9 with TRBJ2-1; D not resolved. CDR3 length: 13 amino acids. V was trimmed by 4 bases and J by 6 bases, leaving 10 bases between them. Looked up from germline, CDR1 is SEHNR and CDR2 is FQNEAQ (reference sequence).

In its sample, this clone is large (0.1 to 1%). CDR3 region: CASSEGQEYYEQYF. The CDR3 DNA follows: TGTGCCAGCAGTGAAGGACAGGAATACTACGAGCAGTACTTC. The chain is built from TRBV6-1 and TRBJ2-7; perhaps TRBD1 as D (6 bases). Trimming removed 1 base at V and 3 bases at J, with 10 bases between. Per germline, CDR1 MNHNS and CDR2 SASEGT. The CDR3 loop spans 14 amino acids.

This clone has only a few counts. This chain connects TRBV7-8 to TRBJ2-1, with D possibly being TRBD2 (7 bases). Trimming left V 4 bases short and J 4 bases short, with 17 bases between. The CDR3 has 16 amino acids. Per germline, CDR1 SGHVS and CDR2 FQNEAQ. The CDR3: CASSSLGGVVYNEQFF. In nucleotides, the CDR3 is TGTGCCAGCAGCTCCCTAGGGGGGGTAGTTTACAATGAGCAGTTCTTC.

The rearrangement joins TRBV18 to TRBJ2-7; 8 bases line up with TRBD2. This CDR3 has 16 residues. Trimming took 0 bases from V and 3 from J; bases not matched to a gene: 7. CDR1 and CDR2 from the germline V gene are KGHSH and LQKENI. The CDR3 bases are TGTGCCAGCTCACCACCTGGGAGCGGGGGCTTCTACGAGCAGTACTTC. Residues: CASSPPGSGGFYEQYF.

This chain links TRBV28 with TRBJ2-3, with D unclear. CDR3 length: 17 amino acids. The germline gives CDR1 MDHEN, CDR2 SYDVKM. Trimming took off 4 bases at V and 2 bases at J, with 19 bases between the two ends. CDR3 loop: CASSSTLDLRPTDTQYF. The CDR3 nucleotides are TGTGCCAGCAGTTCCACACTGGACCTTAGGCCCACAGATACGCAGTATTTT. The complete variable domain, with remaining parts taken from reference TRBV28 and TRBJ2-3, reads DVKVTQSSRYLVKRTGEKVFLECVQDMDHENMFWYRQDPGLGLRLIYFSYDVKMKEKGDIPEGYSVSREKKERFSLILESASTNQTSMYLCASSSTLDLRPTDTQYFGPGTRLTVL.

The genes are TRBV6-1 and TRBJ1-6; 7 positions agree with TRBD1. J gave up 5 bases and V 4 bases, and 5 bases lay outside the gene matches. The CDR3 contains 15 residues. Looked up from germline, CDR1 is MNHNS and CDR2 is SASEGT. CDR3 sequence: CASSAGTDHNSPLHF. The CDR3 region has the DNA TGTGCCAGCAGTGCTGGGACAGATCATAATTCACCCCTCCACTTT.

The rearrangement links TRBV4-3 to TRBJ2-3; D not certain. Germline V CDR1 and CDR2: LGHNA, YSLEER. This CDR3 is built from 13 residues. With 0 bases removed from V and 4 bases from J, the gap between germline ends came to 5 bases. CDR3 sequence reads: CASSQDSPDTQYF. Here the CDR3 DNA reads TGCGCCAGCAGCCAAGATTCCCCAGATACGCAGTATTTT.

The chain links TRBV7-2 to TRBJ1-6; D not certain. Germline lookup yields CDR1 SGHTA and CDR2 FQGNSA. The CDR3 is made up of 14 amino acids. V was trimmed by 2 bases and J by 6 bases, leaving 8 bases between them. The CDR3 sequence: CASSLKATNSPLHF. The DNA of the CDR3 is TGTGCCAGCAGCTTAAAAGCCACTAATTCACCCCTCCACTTT.